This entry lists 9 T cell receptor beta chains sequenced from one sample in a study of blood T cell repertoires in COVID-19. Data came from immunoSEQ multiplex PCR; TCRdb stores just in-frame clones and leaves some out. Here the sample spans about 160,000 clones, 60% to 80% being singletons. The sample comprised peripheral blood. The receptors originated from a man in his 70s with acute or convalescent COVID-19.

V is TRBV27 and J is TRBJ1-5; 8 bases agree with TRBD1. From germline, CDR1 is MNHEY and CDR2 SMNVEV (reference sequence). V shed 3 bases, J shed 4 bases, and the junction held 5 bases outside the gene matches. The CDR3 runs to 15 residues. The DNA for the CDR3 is TGTGCCAGCAGTTTGTTTCGACAGGGGAATCAGCCCCAGCATTTT. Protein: CASSLFRQGNQPQHF.

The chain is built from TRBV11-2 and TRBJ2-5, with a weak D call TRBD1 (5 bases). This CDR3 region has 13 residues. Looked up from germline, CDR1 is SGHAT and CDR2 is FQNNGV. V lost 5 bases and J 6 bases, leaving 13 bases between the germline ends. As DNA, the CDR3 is TGTGCCAGCAGCCTCAGGGCCGACCAGACCCAGTACTTC. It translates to CASSLRADQTQYF. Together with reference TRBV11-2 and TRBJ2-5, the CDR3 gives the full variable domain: EAGVAQSPRYKIIEKRQSVAFWCNPISGHATLYWYQQILGQGPKLLIQFQNNGVVDDSQLPKDRFSAERLKGVDSTLKIQPAKLEDSAVYLCASSLRADQTQYFGPGTRLLVL.

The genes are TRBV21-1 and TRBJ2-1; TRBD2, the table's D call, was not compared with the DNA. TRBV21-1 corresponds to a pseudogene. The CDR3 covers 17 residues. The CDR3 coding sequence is TGTGCCAGCAGCGACGGGACTAGCGGGCGCTCCTACAATGAGCAGTTCTTC. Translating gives CASSDGTSGRSYNEQFF.

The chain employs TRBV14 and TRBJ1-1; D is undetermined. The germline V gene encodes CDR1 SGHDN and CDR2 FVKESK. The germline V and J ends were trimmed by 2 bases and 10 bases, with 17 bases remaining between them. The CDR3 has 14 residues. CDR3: CASSQSGLPGGAFF. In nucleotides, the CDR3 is TGTGCCAGCAGCCAAAGCGGTCTTCCCGGAGGAGCTTTCTTT. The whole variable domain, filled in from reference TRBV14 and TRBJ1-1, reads EAGVTQFPSHSVIEKGQTVTLRCDPISGHDNLYWYRRVMGKEIKFLLHFVKESKQDESGMPNNRFLAERTGGTYSTLKVQPAELEDSGVYFCASSQSGLPGGAFFGQGTRLTVV.

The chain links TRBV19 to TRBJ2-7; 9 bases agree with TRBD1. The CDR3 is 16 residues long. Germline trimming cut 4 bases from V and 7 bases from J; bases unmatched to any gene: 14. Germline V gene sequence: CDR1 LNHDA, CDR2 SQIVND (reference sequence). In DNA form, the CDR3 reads TGTGCCAGTAGTAAAGGACCGGGACAGGGAGGTTCTGAGCAGTACTTC. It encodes CASSKGPGQGGSEQYF.

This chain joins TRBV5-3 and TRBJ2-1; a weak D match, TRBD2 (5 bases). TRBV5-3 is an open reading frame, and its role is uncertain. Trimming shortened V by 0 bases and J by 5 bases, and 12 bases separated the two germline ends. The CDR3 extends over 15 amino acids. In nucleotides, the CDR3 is TGTGCCAGAAGCTTGGAGGGAGTTCGGGACAATGAGCAGTTCTTC. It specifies CARSLEGVRDNEQFF.

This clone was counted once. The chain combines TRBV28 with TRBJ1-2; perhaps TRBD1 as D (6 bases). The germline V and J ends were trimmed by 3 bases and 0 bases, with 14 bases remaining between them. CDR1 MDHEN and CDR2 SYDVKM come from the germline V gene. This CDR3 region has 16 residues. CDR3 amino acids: CASSLQGLSPNYGYTF. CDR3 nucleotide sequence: TGTGCCAGCAGTTTGCAGGGGTTATCTCCTAACTATGGCTACACCTTC.

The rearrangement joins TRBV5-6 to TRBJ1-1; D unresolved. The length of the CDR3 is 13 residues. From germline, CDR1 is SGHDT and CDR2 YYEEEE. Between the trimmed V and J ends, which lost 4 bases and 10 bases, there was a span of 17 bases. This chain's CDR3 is CASSPGTQYPAFF. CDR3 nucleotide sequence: TGTGCCAGCAGCCCGGGTACGCAGTACCCAGCTTTCTTT.

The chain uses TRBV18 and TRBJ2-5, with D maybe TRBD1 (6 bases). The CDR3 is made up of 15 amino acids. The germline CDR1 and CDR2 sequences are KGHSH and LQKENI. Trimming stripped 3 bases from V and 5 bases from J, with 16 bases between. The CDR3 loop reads CASSPSLGAGETQYF. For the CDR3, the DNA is TGTGCCAGCTCACCTTCGCTGGGGGCTGGGGAGACCCAGTACTTC.